One and the same sample provided the 13 T cell receptor beta chains below, sequenced in a study of vaccination effects on CD4 cells after COVID-19. The culture ran for roughly ten days, and then CD4+ T cells were isolated. The table came from immunoSEQ multiplex PCR; TCRdb's copy has only in-frame clones and leaves some out. The table has tens of thousands of clones, 55% to 75% seen once. The antigens of these receptors remain unknown. Here the sequenced sample was CD4+ T cells from PBMCs cultured without peptide, taken before COVID-19 vaccination. The source is a human donor who had a prior SARS-CoV-2 infection.

This rearrangement joins TRBV6-6 to TRBJ2-2, with a tentative D call TRBD2 (5 bases). The germline V gene encodes CDR1 MNHNY and CDR2 SVGAGI (reference sequence). V shed 4 bases and J shed 5 bases, with 11 bases lying between them. CDR3 length: 14 residues. The CDR3 coding sequence is TGTGCCAGCAGTTCTGAAGGGAGAACCGGGGAGCTGTTTTTT. It codes for CASSSEGRTGELFF.

The CDR3, as DNA: TGTGCCAGCAGCTTGGGCAGCGAGAACTATGGCTACACCTTC. Its protein is CASSLGSENYGYTF. V is TRBV5-5 and J is TRBJ1-2; D is undetermined. The CDR3 is 14 amino acids. Per the germline V gene, CDR1 is SGHKS and CDR2 is YYEKEE (reference sequence). V gave up 0 bases and J gave up 2 bases, with 8 bases separating them.

The V gene is TRBV9, the J gene TRBJ2-6; possible D gene TRBD2, 6 bases. V lost 0 bases, J lost 1 base, and 14 bases lay in between. In germline, CDR1 is SGDLS, CDR2 YYNGEE. The CDR3 runs 18 residues. The CDR3 DNA reads as TGTGCCAGCAGCGTAGCAGGCGGACGGGGGTCTGGGGCCAACGTCCTGACTTTC. Translating gives CASSVAGGRGSGANVLTF.

This sequence joins TRBV6-2 or TRBV6-3 and TRBJ2-1; D is uncertain. This CDR3 region has 11 residues. V was cut by 3 bases and J by 6 bases, with 3 bases left in between. The germline V gene encodes CDR1 MNHEY and CDR2 SVGEGT. CDR3 residues: CASSYTNEQFF. The CDR3 DNA reads as TGTGCCAGCAGTTATACCAATGAGCAGTTCTTC.

This clone was observed a few times. The chain has TRBV7-9 and TRBJ2-2; 7 bases are shared with TRBD1. Germline trimming cut 4 bases from V and 3 bases from J; bases unmatched to any gene: 8. There are 16 residues in the CDR3. Germline CDR1 is SEHNR and CDR2 is FQNEAQ (reference sequence). CDR3 region: CASSSRGRGYTGELFF. The CDR3 nucleotides are TGTGCCAGCAGCTCGAGGGGGCGAGGGTACACCGGGGAGCTGTTTTTT.

This chain connects TRBV28 to TRBJ2-2; D is unresolved. The germline gives CDR1 MDHEN, CDR2 SYDVKM. The V end lost 7 bases, the J end lost 4 bases, and 25 bases lay between the germline ends. There are 18 residues in the CDR3. Here the CDR3 DNA reads TGTGCCAGCACCTCATTCCCCCGACCTCCAGAGCGCACCGGGGAGCTGTTTTTT. It translates to CASTSFPRPPERTGELFF.

V usage is TRBV6-4 and J usage is TRBJ2-5; D is unresolved. Germline V gene data show CDR1 as MRHNA and CDR2 as SNTAGT. The V end lost 8 bases, the J end lost 4 bases, and 5 bases lay between the germline ends. There are 10 residues in the CDR3. Written as DNA, the CDR3 is TGTGCCAGCCCAACAGAGACCCAGTACTTC. Its protein is CASPTETQYF.

The chain links TRBV5-4 to TRBJ2-2, with a weak D call TRBD2 (5 bases). The CDR3 contains 15 residues. The V end was cut by 3 bases, the J end by 7 bases, with 16 bases between. CDR1 is SGHNT and CDR2 is YYREEE in the germline V gene (reference sequence). For the CDR3, the DNA is TGTGCCAGCAGCTCCAGCGGAGCTGTGGGCGGGGAGCTGTTTTTT. Its protein product is CASSSSGAVGGELFF.

V usage is TRBV7-9 and J usage is TRBJ2-7; TRBD1 agrees at 7 bases. The V and J ends lost 8 bases and 6 bases, in that order; junction bases with no gene match: 13. Per the germline V gene, CDR1 is SEHNR and CDR2 is FQNEAQ (reference sequence). This CDR3 has 14 residues. CDR3 coding DNA: TGTGCCAGCGCCATTCCGGGACAGATTTTCGAGCAGTACTTC. Amino acid sequence: CASAIPGQIFEQYF.

The V gene is TRBV2, the J gene TRBJ2-1; the D is unclear. This CDR3 region has 13 residues. Trimming pared 3 bases from V and 10 bases from J, leaving 13 bases between. Germline lookup yields CDR1 SNHLY and CDR2 FYNNEI. The CDR3: CASSEERSSEQFF. CDR3 sequence (DNA): TGTGCCAGCAGTGAGGAGCGCTCATCGGAGCAGTTCTTC.

The rearrangement links TRBV3-1 (or the pseudogene TRBV3-2) to TRBJ2-7; D is uncertain. The CDR3 runs to 12 residues. Germline CDR1 LGHDT, CDR2 YNNKEL (reference sequence). V gave up 3 bases and J gave up 3 bases, with 6 bases separating them. This CDR3 reads CASSHGFYEQYF. As DNA, the CDR3 is TGTGCCAGCAGCCACGGGTTCTACGAGCAGTACTTC.

The chain links TRBV5-5 to TRBJ2-7; tentative D call: TRBD2 (6 bases). The V end lost 0 bases, the J end lost 0 bases, and 10 bases lay between the germline ends. CDR3 size: 15 residues. Looked up from germline, CDR1 is SGHKS and CDR2 is YYEKEE (reference sequence). As DNA, the CDR3 is TGTGCCAGCAGCTTGGAGCGGGCAAGCTCCTACGAGCAGTACTTC. It specifies CASSLERASSYEQYF.

This sequence joins TRBV15 and TRBJ1-1; no firm D call. Germline CDR1 is LNHNV and CDR2 is YYDKDF (reference sequence). The germline V and J ends were trimmed by 0 bases and 5 bases, with 7 bases remaining between them. The CDR3 runs 13 residues. CDR3 in DNA: TGTGCCACCAGCAGAGATAAGGTGACTGAAGCTTTCTTT. Translating it yields CATSRDKVTEAFF.